One T cell receptor beta chain is described in this entry. This entry is derived from a study of T cell changes during pregnancy in multiple sclerosis. The assay was immunoSEQ multiplex PCR, and TCRdb's table has in-frame clones only and misses some. Of some 38,000 clones in the sample, about 89% were seen once. Germline CDR1 and CDR2: SGHRS and YFSETQ. This CDR3 region has 15 residues. V lost 2 bases, J lost 4 bases, and 4 bases stayed unmatched. This sequence joins TRBV5-1 and TRBJ2-5, with 11 positions matching TRBD1. This sequence was found in a female donor in good health, enrolled as a control in a pregnancy study. This sample comprised CD4+ T cells from peripheral blood mononuclear cells, obtained in the third trimester of pregnancy. The DNA for the CDR3 is TGCGCCAGCAGCTTATGGGGACAGGGGGGAGAGACCCAGTACTTC. Encoded protein: CASSLWGQGGETQYF.